The present T cell receptor beta chain was sequenced within a study of CD8 T cells in ankylosing spondylitis. CDR1 is SGHTA, CDR2 FQGNSA, per germline. Trimming left V 8 bases short and J 1 base short, with 9 bases between. The CDR3 consists of 12 residues. Worth noting for this clonotype: Its cognate antigen is unknown.

TCR beta libraries were made by quantitative 5'-RACE with molecular barcodes. TCRdb ran MiXCR on the 5' RACE reads and lists one entry per CDR3 protein. The repertoire holds around 480,000 distinct CDR3 sequences, with approximately 17% as singletons. Study-wide results and caveats: Relatively rare in peripheral blood, disease-linked clones were also CD8+. Disease-associated clones were reportedly significantly overrepresented in matched ankylosing spondylitis synovial fluid. A TCR beta motif of several highly homologous variants seemed to mark ankylosing spondylitis blood.

The receptor was isolated from a male donor with ankylosing spondylitis. Sequencing was performed on blood, either unsorted or a sorted T cell fraction (not recorded which). The J gene is TRBJ2-7, the V gene TRBV7-2, with D unresolved. The CDR3 loop reads CASGIKSYEQYF. The DNA for the CDR3 is TGTGCCAGCGGAATTAAATCCTACGAGCAGTACTTC.